The rows below give T cell receptor beta chains drawn from one sample of a study of shared clonotypes between healthy human individuals. Only in-frame clones appear in the TCRdb table, and some are missing; sequencing was by immunoSEQ multiplex PCR. The sample carries about 820,000 clones, around 93% recorded once. What was sequenced was naive CD8+ T cells sorted from blood. The source is a man aged 30-40 years in good health. Both conserved end residues are part of each CDR3. D genes are given only for firm matches. Some rows have no size entry. The others give once, few or many, or a class for an expanded clone.

TRBD2 TRBV5-8 . CASSVGLGSTDTQYF
TRBD1 TRBV28 . CASSLGRGQRNEKLFF
. TRBV27 . CASSSQDDSYNEQFF
TRBD1 TRBV4-1 . CASRQNEQGNSYEQYF
. TRBV6-1 . CASSDRATGNEQFF
. TRBV29-1 . CSVDWGWRMNTEAFF
. TRBV18 once CASSPDGSSYNEQFF
. TRBV6-1 . CASSEYADEQFF
TRBD1 TRBV13 . CASSLAGQGSNEQFF
TRBD1 TRBV28 . CASSSLPGQGASNQPQHF
. TRBV19 . CASRFFTENYGYTF
. TRBV5-6 . CASSLRGYTEAFF
TRBD2 TRBV7-9 . CASSSTSGSTDEQFF
. TRBV5-1 . CASSQVLQNSYEQYF
. TRBV5-1 . CASSLGPTDTQYF